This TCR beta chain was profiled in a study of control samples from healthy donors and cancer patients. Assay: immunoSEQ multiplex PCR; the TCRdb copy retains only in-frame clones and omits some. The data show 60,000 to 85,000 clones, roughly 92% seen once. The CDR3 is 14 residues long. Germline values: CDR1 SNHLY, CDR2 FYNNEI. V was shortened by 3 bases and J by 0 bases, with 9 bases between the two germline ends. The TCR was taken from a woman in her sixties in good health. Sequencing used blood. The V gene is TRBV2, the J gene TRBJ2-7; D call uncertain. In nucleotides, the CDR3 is TGTGCCAGCAGTGATCAGCGAGGCTCCTACGAGCAGTACTTC. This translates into CASSDQRGSYEQYF. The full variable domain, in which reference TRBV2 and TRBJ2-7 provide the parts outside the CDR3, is EPEVTQTPSHQVTQMGQEVILRCVPISNHLYFYWYRQILGQKVEFLVSFYNNEISEKSEIFDDQFSVERPDGSNFTLKIRSTKLEDSAMYFCASSDQRGSYEQYFGPGTRLTVT.